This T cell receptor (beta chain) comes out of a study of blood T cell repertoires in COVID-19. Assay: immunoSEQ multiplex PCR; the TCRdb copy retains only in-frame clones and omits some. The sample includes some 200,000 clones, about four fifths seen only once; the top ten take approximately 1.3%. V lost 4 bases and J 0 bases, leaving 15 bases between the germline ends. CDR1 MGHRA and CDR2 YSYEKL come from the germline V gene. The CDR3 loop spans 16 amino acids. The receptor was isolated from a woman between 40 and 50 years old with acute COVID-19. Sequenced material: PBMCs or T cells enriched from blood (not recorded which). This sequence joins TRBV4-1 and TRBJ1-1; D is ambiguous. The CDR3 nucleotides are TGCGCCAGCAGCCTCCAAGGGTCGGGGTTGAACACTGAAGCTTTCTTT. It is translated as CASSLQGSGLNTEAFF.